The 11 T cell receptor beta chains reported below all come from one sample, sequenced in a study of T cells in Graves' hyperthyroidism and ophthalmopathy. TCR beta CDR3 sequences were amplified from RNA transcripts. The TCR CDR3 was amplified in a first-round RT-PCR using the HTBI primer set. Each CDR3 protein is one row after TCRdb ran MiXCR on the multiplex PCR reads. The data show about 600,000 distinct CDR3 sequences, with around 16% seen just once and roughly 3.3% held by the top ten. What was sequenced was blood. The receptors stem from a woman aged 40 to 55 with Graves' ophthalmopathy.

V is TRBV7-2 and J is TRBJ1-1, with 11 bases that match TRBD1. The CDR3 has 20 residues. V gave up 5 bases and J gave up 4 bases; unmatched junction bases: 21. CDR1 is SGHTA and CDR2 is FQGNSA in the germline V gene. The DNA of the CDR3 is TGTGCCAGCAGCAAGCGCCGCCCCGGGGGACAGGGGGTAGGCGGCACTGAAGCTTTCTTT. This gives the protein CASSKRRPGGQGVGGTEAFF.

The rearrangement joins TRBV29-1 to TRBJ2-1; unclear D gene. V was clipped by 4 bases and J by 2 bases, with 12 bases between them. This CDR3 region has 14 residues. The germline CDR1 and CDR2 sequences are SQVTM and ANQGSEA. Here the CDR3 reads CSVGLSRPYNEQFF. For the CDR3, the DNA is TGCAGCGTTGGGTTGAGTAGGCCCTACAATGAGCAGTTCTTC.

This clonotype has at least ten counts. V and J are TRBV20-1 and TRBJ2-3; D is ambiguous. Germline CDR1 DFQATT, CDR2 SNEGSKA (reference sequence). The CDR3 contains 11 residues. Between the trimmed V and J ends, which lost 6 bases and 5 bases, there was a span of 9 bases. In nucleotides, the CDR3 is TGCAGTGCAGCAAGGAGAGATACGCAGTATTTT. It codes for CSAARRDTQYF.

The rearrangement joins TRBV7-9 to TRBJ1-1; maybe TRBD1 (6 bases). Trimming cost V 2 bases and J 1 base, with 11 bases left between them. The germline CDR1 and CDR2 sequences are SEHNR and FQNEAQ (reference sequence). The CDR3 totals 15 residues. The CDR3 bases are TGTGCCAGCAGCTTAAACACCAGGGGGAACACTGAAGCTTTCTTT. Its protein product is CASSLNTRGNTEAFF.

There are many counts of this clonotype. The chain recombines TRBV18 with TRBJ2-1; TRBD1 matches at 8 bases. J gave up 5 bases and V 2 bases, and 5 bases lay outside the gene matches. This CDR3 region has 15 residues. The germline V gene has CDR1 KGHSH and CDR2 LQKENI. CDR3 amino acids: CASSPGQGFHNEQFF. Here the CDR3 DNA reads TGTGCCAGCTCACCAGGACAGGGTTTCCACAATGAGCAGTTCTTC.

The CDR3 loop reads CSASFQGYEQYF. CDR3 nucleotides: TGCAGCGCCTCCTTCCAGGGCTACGAGCAGTACTTC. V usage is TRBV29-1 and J usage is TRBJ2-7, with a weak D call TRBD1 (5 bases). The V end lost 7 bases, the J end lost 3 bases, and 13 bases lay between the germline ends. The CDR3 consists of 12 residues. Per the germline V gene, CDR1 is SQVTM and CDR2 is ANQGSEA.

This clonotype was detected many times. The CDR3 loop is CASNLQGATGNTIYF. The DNA of the CDR3 is TGTGCCAGCAACCTTCAGGGGGCTACCGGAAACACCATATATTTT. The gene calls are TRBV2 and TRBJ1-3, with 8 bases fitting TRBD1. The CDR3 has 15 residues. Germline CDR1 reads SNHLY; CDR2 reads FYNNEI. The trim removed 7 bases at V and 4 bases at J, leaving 9 bases unmatched. The variable domain in full, completed from reference TRBV2 and TRBJ1-3, reads EPEVTQTPSHQVTQMGQEVILRCVPISNHLYFYWYRQILGQKVEFLVSFYNNEISEKSEIFDDQFSVERPDGSNFTLKIRSTKLEDSAMYFCASNLQGATGNTIYFGEGSWLTVV.

This clonotype was observed at least ten times. Here the CDR3 reads CASSGPGQSLSYEQYF. The CDR3 nucleotides read TGTGCCAGCAGCGGACCGGGACAGTCTCTCTCCTACGAGCAGTACTTC. The chain has TRBV11-2 and TRBJ2-7; 7 bases fit TRBD1. This CDR3 region has 16 residues. Germline CDR1 SGHAT, CDR2 FQNNGV. With V trimmed by 5 bases and J by 0 bases, 10 bases remained unmatched.

This clonotype was detected a few times. Being one base from a much bigger clone, this may be a read error. The genes are TRBV30 and TRBJ2-1; 8 bases line up with TRBD2. CDR3 length equals 13 residues. Germline assignment: CDR1 GTSNPN and CDR2 SVGIG (reference sequence). CDR3 sequence reads: CVAGSSSYNEQLF. The CDR3 DNA reads as TGTGTAGCGGGGTCGAGCTCCTACAATGAGCAGCTCTTC.

This clonotype showed up many times. This rearrangement joins TRBV18 to TRBJ2-5; D is undetermined. Trimming shortened V by 2 bases and J by 5 bases, and 9 bases separated the two germline ends. Germline CDR1 reads KGHSH; CDR2 reads LQKENI. The CDR3 extends over 13 amino acids. The CDR3 reads CASSPEGLETQYF. The CDR3 bases are TGTGCCAGCTCACCAGAAGGGTTGGAGACCCAGTACTTC.

The chain employs TRBV27 and TRBJ2-5, with 14 bases lining up with TRBD2. Germline CDR1 MNHEY, CDR2 SMNVEV (reference sequence). This CDR3 contains 19 residues. V was clipped by 3 bases and J by 5 bases; unmatched bases: 14. The CDR3 region is CASSFGGTSGGAVGETQYF. The CDR3 coding sequence is TGTGCCAGCAGTTTCGGTGGGACTAGCGGGGGCGCCGTAGGGGAGACCCAGTACTTC.